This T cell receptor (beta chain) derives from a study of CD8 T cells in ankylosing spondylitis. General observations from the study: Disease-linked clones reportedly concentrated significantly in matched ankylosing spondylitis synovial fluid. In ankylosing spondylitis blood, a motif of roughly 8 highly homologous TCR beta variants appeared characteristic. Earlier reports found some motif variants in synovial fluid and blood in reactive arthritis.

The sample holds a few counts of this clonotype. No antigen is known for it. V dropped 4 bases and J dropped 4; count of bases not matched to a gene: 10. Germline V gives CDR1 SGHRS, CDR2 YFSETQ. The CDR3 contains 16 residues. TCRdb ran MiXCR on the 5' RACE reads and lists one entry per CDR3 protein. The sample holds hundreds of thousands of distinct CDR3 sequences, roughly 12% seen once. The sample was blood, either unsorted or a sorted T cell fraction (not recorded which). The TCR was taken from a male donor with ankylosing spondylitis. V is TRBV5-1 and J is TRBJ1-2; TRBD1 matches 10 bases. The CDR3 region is CASSPPGQGFGYGYTF. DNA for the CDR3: TGCGCCAGCAGCCCACCGGGACAGGGGTTTGGCTATGGCTACACCTTC. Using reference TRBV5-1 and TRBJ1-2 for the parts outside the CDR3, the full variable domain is KAGVTQTPRYLIKTRGQQVTLSCSPISGHRSVSWYQQTPGQGLQFLFEYFSETQRNKGNFPGRFSGRQFSNSRSEMNVSTLELGDSALYLCASSPPGQGFGYGYTFGSGTRLTVV.